Listed below are T cell receptor beta chains from one sample, sequenced in a study of blood T cell repertoires in COVID-19. Produced via immunoSEQ multiplex PCR; TCRdb's table is partial and in-frame only. This table has 100,000 or so clones, almost 95% appearing once. The sequenced sample was peripheral blood. All receptors come from a man aged 50-59 years with active COVID-19. CDR3s include the opening cysteine and the closing phenylalanine or tryptophan. Each record gives: V gene, J gene, D gene, clone size, CDR3 protein, CDR3 DNA. The D gene is left open where the match is weak. Size is stated for part of the rows, as once, few or many counts, or as a class when the clone is expanded.

TRBV7-3	TRBJ2-7	TRBD2	.	CASSFNGRGVYEQYF	TGTGCCAGCAGCTTCAACGGGAGGGGTGTCTACGAGCAGTACTTC
TRBV4-1	TRBJ1-4	.	.	CASSQEGGAGLGKLFF	TGCGCCAGCAGCCAAGAGGGGGGGGCAGGATTGGGGAAACTGTTTTTT
TRBV18	TRBJ1-1	.	.	CASSPQGLNTEAFF	TGTGCCAGCTCACCCCAGGGTTTGAACACTGAAGCTTTCTTT
TRBV19	TRBJ1-1	.	.	CASSDPGRGKNTEAFF	TGTGCCAGTAGTGACCCAGGACGGGGAAAGAACACTGAAGCTTTCTTT
TRBV19	TRBJ2-7	.	.	CASSDGALREQYF	TGTGCCAGTAGTGACGGAGCACTACGGGAGCAGTACTTC
TRBV14	TRBJ1-4	TRBD1	few	CASSRGQQNEKLFF	TGTGCCAGCAGCCGGGGACAGCAGAATGAAAAACTGTTTTTT
TRBV19	TRBJ1-5	.	.	CASSINDRTSNQPQHF	TGTGCCAGTAGTATCAATGACAGGACCAGCAATCAGCCCCAGCATTTT
TRBV30	TRBJ1-5	.	.	CAWSASGGNQPQHF	TGTGCCTGGAGTGCTTCGGGGGGCAATCAGCCCCAGCATTTT
TRBV9	TRBJ2-2	TRBD2	.	CASSAEGLAGSTGELFF	TGTGCCAGCAGCGCCGAGGGACTAGCGGGAAGCACCGGGGAGCTGTTTTTT
TRBV24-1	TRBJ2-5	TRBD2	.	CATSAEAGGGQETQYF	TGTGCCACCAGTGCGGAAGCGGGAGGTGGACAAGAGACCCAGTACTTC
TRBV6-1	TRBJ1-2	TRBD1	.	CASSEPGQGSYGYTF	TGTGCCAGCAGTGAACCGGGACAGGGGTCGTATGGCTACACCTTC
TRBV5-1	TRBJ2-1	TRBD2	.	CASSLGPAGEGEQFF	TGCGCCAGCAGCTTGGGACCAGCGGGAGAGGGTGAGCAGTTCTTC
TRBV15	TRBJ2-3	TRBD2	.	CATSPSTGTSGTDTQYF	TGTGCCACCAGCCCTTCCACCGGGACTAGCGGTACAGATACGCAGTATTTT
TRBV28	TRBJ1-4	TRBD1	.	CASSLTGVSNEKLFF	TGTGCCAGCAGCCTCACAGGGGTGTCTAATGAAAAACTGTTTTTT
TRBV3-1/TRBV3-2	TRBJ2-3	TRBD2	once	CASSLNGLAGADTQYF	TGTGCCAGCAGCCTAAATGGGCTAGCGGGAGCAGATACGCAGTATTTT
TRBV9	TRBJ2-7	TRBD2	.	CASSPSGTRYEQYF	TGTGCCAGCAGCCCCTCCGGGACTAGGTACGAGCAGTACTTC
TRBV9	TRBJ1-1	.	.	CASSPGVPTEAFF	TGTGCCAGCAGCCCGGGGGTGCCCACTGAAGCTTTCTTT
TRBV6-6	TRBJ1-5	TRBD1	few	CASSPDRDNQPQHF	TGTGCCAGCAGTCCCGACAGGGACAATCAGCCCCAGCATTTT
TRBV28	TRBJ2-5	.	.	CASSLPTRGQETQYF	TGTGCCAGCAGTTTACCGACTAGAGGCCAAGAGACCCAGTACTTC
TRBV6-6	TRBJ2-5	.	.	CASSSPGTYQETQYF	TGTGCCAGCAGCTCTCCCGGGACTTACCAAGAGACCCAGTACTTC
TRBV3-1/TRBV3-2	TRBJ1-4	.	.	CASSQRGSRGEKLFF	TGTGCCAGCAGCCAAAGGGGGAGTAGAGGGGAAAAACTGTTTTTT
TRBV6-6	TRBJ2-1	TRBD2	.	CASSQSFLAGGPSSYNEQFF	TGTGCCAGCAGTCAGAGTTTCCTAGCGGGAGGGCCAAGCTCCTACAATGAGCAGTTCTTC
TRBV11-2	TRBJ2-3	.	once	CASSLGLSDTQYF	TGTGCCAGCAGCTTGGGGCTTTCAGATACGCAGTATTTT
TRBV20-1	TRBJ1-2	TRBD1	.	CSASPGQGSSGYTF	TGCAGTGCTAGTCCGGGACAGGGGAGTTCGGGCTACACCTTC
TRBV3-1/TRBV3-2	TRBJ2-7	.	.	CASSQGGYEQYF	TGTGCCAGCAGCCAAGGAGGCTACGAGCAGTACTTC
TRBV29-1	TRBJ2-3	.	.	CSVEGSGDTQYF	TGCAGCGTTGAAGGGTCGGGAGATACGCAGTATTTT
TRBV6-4	TRBJ2-1	TRBD2	.	CASSVLAGGYNEQFF	TGTGCCAGCAGCGTACTAGCGGGAGGATACAATGAGCAGTTCTTC
TRBV11-3	TRBJ2-5	TRBD2	.	CASSRGRGSETQYF	TGTGCCAGCAGCAGAGGGAGGGGTTCAGAGACCCAGTACTTC
TRBV4-1	TRBJ2-7	.	few	CASSQARQREQYF	TGCGCCAGCAGCCAAGCTCGACAGAGGGAGCAGTACTTC
TRBV5-5	TRBJ1-5	.	.	CASSSQTGNQPQHF	TGTGCCAGCAGCTCACAGACGGGCAATCAGCCCCAGCATTTT
TRBV25-1	TRBJ2-7	.	.	CASSATTDRTYEQYF	TGTGCCAGCAGTGCTACTACCGACAGAACCTACGAGCAGTACTTC
TRBV5-5	TRBJ1-1	.	.	CASSLVVNTEAFF	TGTGCCAGCAGCTTGGTAGTGAACACTGAAGCTTTCTTT
TRBV28	TRBJ1-1	.	.	CASSITGSNTEAFF	TGTGCCAGCAGTATTACAGGGTCGAACACTGAAGCTTTCTTT
TRBV27	TRBJ1-1	.	.	CASRTGTLNTEAFF	TGTGCCAGCAGAACAGGGACATTAAACACTGAAGCTTTCTTT
TRBV20-1	TRBJ1-1	TRBD1	.	CSASLGQGNTEAFF	TGCAGTGCTAGTTTAGGACAGGGAAACACTGAAGCTTTCTTT
TRBV6-5	TRBJ1-6	TRBD1	.	CASSNDRVASPLHF	TGTGCCAGCAGCAACGACAGGGTAGCCTCACCCCTCCACTTT
TRBV12-3/TRBV12-4	TRBJ1-4	.	.	CASSLDKEEKLFF	TGTGCCAGCAGTTTAGACAAGGAGGAAAAACTGTTTTTT
TRBV2	TRBJ2-4	TRBD2	.	CASSDRTSGSNIQYF	TGTGCCAGCAGTGATAGGACTAGCGGGAGTAACATTCAGTACTTC
TRBV28	TRBJ1-4	TRBD1	.	CASSLGTGEGEKLFF	TGTGCCAGCAGTTTAGGGACAGGGGAAGGTGAAAAACTGTTTTTT
TRBV11-3	TRBJ2-1	.	.	CASSYDRFKEQFF	TGTGCCAGCAGTTACGACAGGTTTAAGGAGCAGTTCTTC
TRBV5-6	TRBJ2-7	TRBD2	.	CASSLVPSGRREQYF	TGTGCCAGCAGCTTGGTCCCTAGCGGGAGAAGGGAGCAGTACTTC
TRBV24-1	TRBJ2-5	TRBD1	.	CATSELTPGQGGETQYF	TGTGCCACCAGTGAACTAACACCGGGACAGGGAGGCGAGACCCAGTACTTC